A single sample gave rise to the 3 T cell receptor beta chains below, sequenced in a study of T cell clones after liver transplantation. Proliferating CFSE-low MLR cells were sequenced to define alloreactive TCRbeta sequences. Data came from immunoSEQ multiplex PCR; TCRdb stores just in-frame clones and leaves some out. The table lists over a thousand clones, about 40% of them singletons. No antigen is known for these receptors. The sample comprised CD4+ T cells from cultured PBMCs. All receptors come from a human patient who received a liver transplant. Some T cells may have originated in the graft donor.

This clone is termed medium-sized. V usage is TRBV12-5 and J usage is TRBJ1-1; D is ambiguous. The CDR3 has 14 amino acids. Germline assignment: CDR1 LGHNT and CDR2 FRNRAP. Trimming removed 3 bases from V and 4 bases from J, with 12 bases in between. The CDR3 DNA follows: TGTGCTAGTGGTTTATGGCCCGGCTCCACTGAAGCTTTCTTT. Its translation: CASGLWPGSTEAFF.

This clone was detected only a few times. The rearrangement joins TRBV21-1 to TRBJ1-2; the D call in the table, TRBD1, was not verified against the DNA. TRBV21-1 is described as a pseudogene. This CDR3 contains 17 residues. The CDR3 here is CASSNCGSDRSNYGYTF. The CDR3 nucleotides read TGTGCCAGCAGCAATTGTGGGTCCGACAGGTCGAATTATGGCTACACCTTC.

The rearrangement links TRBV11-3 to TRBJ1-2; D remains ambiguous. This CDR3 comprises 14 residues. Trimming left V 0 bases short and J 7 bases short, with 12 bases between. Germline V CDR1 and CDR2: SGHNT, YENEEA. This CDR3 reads CASSLELRAGGYTF. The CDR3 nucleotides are TGTGCCAGCAGCTTAGAACTCCGGGCTGGTGGCTACACCTTC. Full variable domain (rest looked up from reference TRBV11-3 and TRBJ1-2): EAGVVQSPRYKIIEKKQPVAFWCNPISGHNTLYWYLQNLGQGPELLIRYENEEAVDDSQLPKDRFSAERLKGVDSTLKIQPAELGDSAVYLCASSLELRAGGYTFGSGTRLTVV.